This T cell receptor beta chain was sequenced during a study of blood T cell repertoires in COVID-19. This clone was recorded once. In the original processing: By means of reference gene primer amplification, nucleated cell counts were estimated. The repertoire was sequenced with immunoSEQ multiplex PCR; TCRdb's copy has only in-frame clones and lacks some. V and J calls and clone size are as listed in that table; D and trimming were resolved from the DNA. The repertoire holds about 190,000 clones, with around 86% as singletons. The receptor's source is a middle-aged man with acute or convalescent COVID-19. The sequenced material came from peripheral blood.

As DNA, the CDR3 is TGTGCCAGCAGCCAAGGGCCCGTAGCCAAAAACATTCAGTACTTC. Its translation: CASSQGPVAKNIQYF. This chain links TRBV14 with TRBJ2-4; D uncertain. Trimming shortened V by 1 base and J by 0 bases, and 7 bases separated the two germline ends. Germline V gives CDR1 SGHDN, CDR2 FVKESK. CDR3 length: 15 residues.